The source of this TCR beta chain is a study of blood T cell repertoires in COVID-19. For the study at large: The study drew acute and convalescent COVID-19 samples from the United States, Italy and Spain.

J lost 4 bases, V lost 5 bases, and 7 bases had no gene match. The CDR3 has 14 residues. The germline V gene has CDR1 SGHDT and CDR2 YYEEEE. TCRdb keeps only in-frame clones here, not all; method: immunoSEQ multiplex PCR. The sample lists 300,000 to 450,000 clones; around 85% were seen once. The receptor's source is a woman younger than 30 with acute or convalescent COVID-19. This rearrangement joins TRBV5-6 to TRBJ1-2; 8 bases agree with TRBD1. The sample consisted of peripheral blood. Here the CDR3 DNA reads TGTGCCAGCAGTCAGGACAGGGTGGGCTATGGCTACACCTTC. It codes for CASSQDRVGYGYTF.